What follows is one T cell receptor (beta chain) and its context. The data were obtained in a study of blood T cell repertoires in COVID-19. At the level of the study: Material from acute and convalescent COVID-19 was sourced from the United States, Italy and Spain.

V lost 1 base, J lost 2 bases, and 8 bases lay in between. CDR3 length equals 14 residues. The germline CDR1 and CDR2 sequences are MDHEN and SYDVKM. Sequencing was performed with immunoSEQ multiplex PCR; in TCRdb, only in-frame clones are kept and a portion is missing. Of about 70,000 clones in the sample, approximately 88% were seen once. The receptor was isolated from a woman aged 65 to 85 with acute or convalescent COVID-19. The chain joins TRBV28 to TRBJ1-1; D call uncertain. Sequenced material: peripheral blood. CDR3 protein: CASSLSQDNTEAFF. Written as DNA, the CDR3 is TGTGCCAGCAGTTTATCTCAGGATAACACTGAAGCTTTCTTT.